The clone carrying this T cell receptor beta chain has only a few counts. The repertoire was sequenced with immunoSEQ multiplex PCR; TCRdb's copy has only in-frame clones and lacks some. The data contain 110,000 or so clones, over 60% of them singletons. This record belongs to a study of blood T cell repertoires in COVID-19. Study at large: Nucleic acid was either cDNA or gDNA, and it came from T cells, B-cell-depleted T cells, or PBMCs.

The V gene's germline CDR1 is LNHNV and CDR2 YYDKDF (reference sequence). The CDR3 contains 16 residues. V shed 6 bases and J 1 base; nucleotides not matched to a gene: 5. What was sequenced was peripheral blood. The V gene is TRBV15, the J gene TRBJ2-2, with 10 bases matching TRBD2. This sequence originates from a man between 65 and 85 years old with acute or convalescent COVID-19. The DNA for the CDR3 is TGTGCCACCAGAACGAGCGGGAGGGAGAACACCGGGGAGCTGTTTTTT. Amino acids: CATRTSGRENTGELFF.